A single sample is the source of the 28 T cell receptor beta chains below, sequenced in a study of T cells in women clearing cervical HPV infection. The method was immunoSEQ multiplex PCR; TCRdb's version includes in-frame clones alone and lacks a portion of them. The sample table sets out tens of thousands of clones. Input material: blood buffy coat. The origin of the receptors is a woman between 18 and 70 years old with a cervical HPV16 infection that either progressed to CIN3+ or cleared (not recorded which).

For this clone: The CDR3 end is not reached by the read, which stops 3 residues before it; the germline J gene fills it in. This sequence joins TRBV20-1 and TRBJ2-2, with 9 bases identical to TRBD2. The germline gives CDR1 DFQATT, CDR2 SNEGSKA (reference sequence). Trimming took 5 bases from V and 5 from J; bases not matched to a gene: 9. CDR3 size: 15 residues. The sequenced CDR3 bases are TGCAGTGCTCAGACCGGGACTAGCATAACCGGGGAG. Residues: CSAQTGTSITGE. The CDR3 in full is CSAQTGTSITGELFF.

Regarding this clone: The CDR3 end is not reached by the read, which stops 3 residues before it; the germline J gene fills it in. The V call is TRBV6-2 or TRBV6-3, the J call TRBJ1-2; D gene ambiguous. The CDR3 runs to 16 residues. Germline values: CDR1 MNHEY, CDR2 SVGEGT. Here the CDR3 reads CASSYAQVLSLDGYTF. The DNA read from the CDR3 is TGTGCCAGCAGTTACGCCCAGGTTCTGTCCCTTGACGGC.

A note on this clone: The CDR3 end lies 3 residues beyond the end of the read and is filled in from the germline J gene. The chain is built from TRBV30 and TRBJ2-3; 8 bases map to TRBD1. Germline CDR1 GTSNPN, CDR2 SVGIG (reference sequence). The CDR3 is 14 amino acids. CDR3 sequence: CAWGTGYSNQPQYF. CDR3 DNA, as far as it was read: TGTGCCTGGGGGACAGGATATAGCAATCAGCCG.

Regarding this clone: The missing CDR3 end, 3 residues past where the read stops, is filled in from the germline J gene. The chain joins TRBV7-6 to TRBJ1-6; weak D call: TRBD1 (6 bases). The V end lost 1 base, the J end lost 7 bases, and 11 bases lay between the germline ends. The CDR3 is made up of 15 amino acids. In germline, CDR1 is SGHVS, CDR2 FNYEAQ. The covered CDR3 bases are TGTGCCAGCAGCTTAGAAGGGGGAGGAAATTCACCC. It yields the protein CASSLEGGGNSP. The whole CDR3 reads CASSLEGGGNSPLHF.

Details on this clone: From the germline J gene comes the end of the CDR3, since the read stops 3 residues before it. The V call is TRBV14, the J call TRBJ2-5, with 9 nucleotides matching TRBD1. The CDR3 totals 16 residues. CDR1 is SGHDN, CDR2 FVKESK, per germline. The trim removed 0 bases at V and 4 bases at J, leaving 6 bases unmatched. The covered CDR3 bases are TGTGCCAGCAGCCAAGATTTCGGGACAGGGATAGAGACC. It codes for CASSQDFGTGIET. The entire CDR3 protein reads CASSQDFGTGIETQYF.

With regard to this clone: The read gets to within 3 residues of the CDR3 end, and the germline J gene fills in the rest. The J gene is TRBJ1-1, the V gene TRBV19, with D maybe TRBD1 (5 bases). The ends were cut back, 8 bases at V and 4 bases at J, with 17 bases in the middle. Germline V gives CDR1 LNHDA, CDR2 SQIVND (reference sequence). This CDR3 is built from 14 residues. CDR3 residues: CASGKDSRLTEAFF. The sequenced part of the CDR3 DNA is TGTGCCAGTGGAAAAGACAGTCGACTCACTGAA.

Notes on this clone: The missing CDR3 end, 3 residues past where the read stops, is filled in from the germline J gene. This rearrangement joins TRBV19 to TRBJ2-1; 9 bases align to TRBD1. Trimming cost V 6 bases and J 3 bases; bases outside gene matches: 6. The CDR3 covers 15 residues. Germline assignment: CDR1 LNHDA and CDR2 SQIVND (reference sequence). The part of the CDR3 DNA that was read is TGTGCCAGTAGAAAGGGACAGGGAGTCTACAATGAG. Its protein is CASRKGQGVYNE. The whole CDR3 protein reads CASRKGQGVYNEQFF.

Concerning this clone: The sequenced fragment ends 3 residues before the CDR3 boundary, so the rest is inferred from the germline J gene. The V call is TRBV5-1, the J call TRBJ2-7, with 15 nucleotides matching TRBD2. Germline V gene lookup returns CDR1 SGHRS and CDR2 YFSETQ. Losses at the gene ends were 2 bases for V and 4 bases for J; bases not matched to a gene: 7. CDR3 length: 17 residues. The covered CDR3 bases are TGCGCCAGCAGCTTAAACACCGGACTAGCGGGAGGGTACGAG. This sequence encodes CASSLNTGLAGGYE. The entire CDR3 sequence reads CASSLNTGLAGGYEQYF.

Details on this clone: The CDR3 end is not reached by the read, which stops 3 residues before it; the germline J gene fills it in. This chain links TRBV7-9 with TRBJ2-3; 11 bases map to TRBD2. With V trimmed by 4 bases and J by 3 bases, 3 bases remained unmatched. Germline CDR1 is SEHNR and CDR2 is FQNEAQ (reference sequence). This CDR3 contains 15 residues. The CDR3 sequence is CASSSSSGGTDTQYF. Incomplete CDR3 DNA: TGTGCCAGCAGCTCTTCTAGCGGGGGGACAGATACG.

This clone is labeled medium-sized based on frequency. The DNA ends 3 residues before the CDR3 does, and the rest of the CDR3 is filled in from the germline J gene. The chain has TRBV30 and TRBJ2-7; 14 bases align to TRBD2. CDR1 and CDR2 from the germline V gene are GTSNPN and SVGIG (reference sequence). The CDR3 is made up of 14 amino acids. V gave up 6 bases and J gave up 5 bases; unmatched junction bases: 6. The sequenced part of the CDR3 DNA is TGTGCCTGTAAAGGGACTAGCGGGAGCAACGAG. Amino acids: CACKGTSGSNE. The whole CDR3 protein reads CACKGTSGSNEQYF.

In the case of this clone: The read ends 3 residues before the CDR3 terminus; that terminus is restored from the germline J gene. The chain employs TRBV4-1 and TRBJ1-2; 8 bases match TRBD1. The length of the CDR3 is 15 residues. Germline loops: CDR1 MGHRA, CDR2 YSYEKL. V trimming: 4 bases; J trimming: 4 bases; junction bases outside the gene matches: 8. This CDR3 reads CASSPQGEGIYGYTF. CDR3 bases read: TGCGCCAGCAGCCCACAGGGGGAGGGCATCTATGGC.

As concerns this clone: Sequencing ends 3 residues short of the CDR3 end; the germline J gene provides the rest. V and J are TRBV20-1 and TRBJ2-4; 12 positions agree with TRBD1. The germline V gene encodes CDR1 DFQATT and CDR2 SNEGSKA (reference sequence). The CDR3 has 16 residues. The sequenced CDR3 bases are TGCAGTGCTAGACTAAGGGGGACAGGGGGCATTAAATCT. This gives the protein CSARLRGTGGIKS. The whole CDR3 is CSARLRGTGGIKSQYF.

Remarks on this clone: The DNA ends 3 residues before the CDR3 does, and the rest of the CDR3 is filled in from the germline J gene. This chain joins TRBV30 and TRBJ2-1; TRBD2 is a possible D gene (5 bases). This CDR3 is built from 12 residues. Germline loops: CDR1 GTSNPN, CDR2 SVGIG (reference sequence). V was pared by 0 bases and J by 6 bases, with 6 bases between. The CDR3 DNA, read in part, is TGTGCCTGGAGTGTAAGCGGCAATGAG. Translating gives CAWSVSGNE. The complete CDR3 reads CAWSVSGNEQFF.

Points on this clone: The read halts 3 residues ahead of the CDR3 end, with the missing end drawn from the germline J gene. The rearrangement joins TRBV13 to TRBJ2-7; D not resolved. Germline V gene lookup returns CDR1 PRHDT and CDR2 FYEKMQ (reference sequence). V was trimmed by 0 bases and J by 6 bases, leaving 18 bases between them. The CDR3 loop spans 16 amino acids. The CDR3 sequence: CASSLGFLSEGSEQYF. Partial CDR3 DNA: TGTGCCAGCAGCTTAGGTTTTTTAAGTGAAGGTTCCGAG.

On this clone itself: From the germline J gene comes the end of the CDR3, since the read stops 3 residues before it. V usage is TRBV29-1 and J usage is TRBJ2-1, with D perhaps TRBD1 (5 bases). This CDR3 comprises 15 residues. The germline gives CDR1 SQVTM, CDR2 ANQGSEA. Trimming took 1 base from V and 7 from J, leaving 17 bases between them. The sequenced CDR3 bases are TGCAGCGTTGAAGGGGAAACAGGAATTCAAAATGAG. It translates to CSVEGETGIQNE. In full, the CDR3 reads CSVEGETGIQNEQFF.

CDR3 bases read: TGTGCCAGCAGCTCCCCTCTCTTAGGACAGGGGGGAATTAGCAATCAGCCG. Translating gives CASSSPLLGQGGISNQP. From start to end, the CDR3 is CASSSPLLGQGGISNQPQYF. This chain connects TRBV14 to TRBJ2-3; 10 nucleotides match TRBD1. The CDR3 end falls 3 residues outside the read, so it is completed with the germline J gene. This CDR3 comprises 20 residues. Germline loops: CDR1 SGHDN, CDR2 FVKESK.

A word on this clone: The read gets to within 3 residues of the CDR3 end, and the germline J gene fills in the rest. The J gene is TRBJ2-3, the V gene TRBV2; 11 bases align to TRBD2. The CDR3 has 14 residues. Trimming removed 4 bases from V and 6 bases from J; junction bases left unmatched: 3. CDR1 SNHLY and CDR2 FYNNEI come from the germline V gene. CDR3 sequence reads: CASSASSGRDTQYF. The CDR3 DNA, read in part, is TGTGCCAGCAGTGCTTCTAGCGGGAGGGATACG. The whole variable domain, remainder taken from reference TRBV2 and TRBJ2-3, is EPEVTQTPSHQVTQMGQEVILRCVPISNHLYFYWYRQILGQKVEFLVSFYNNEISEKSEIFDDQFSVERPDGSNFTLKIRSTKLEDSAMYFCASSASSGRDTQYFGPGTRLTVL.

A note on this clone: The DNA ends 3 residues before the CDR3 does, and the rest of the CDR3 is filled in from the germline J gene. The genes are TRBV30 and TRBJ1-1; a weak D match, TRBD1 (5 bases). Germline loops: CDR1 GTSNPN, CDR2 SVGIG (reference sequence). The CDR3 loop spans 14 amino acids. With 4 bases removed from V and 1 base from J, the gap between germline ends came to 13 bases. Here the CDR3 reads CAWTWRGWNTEAFF. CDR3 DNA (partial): TGTGCCTGGACTTGGAGGGGTTGGAACACTGAA.

The CDR3 bases that were read are TGTGCCAGCAGTTTATTATTGGGACAGGAGGTTGCCTACGAAAAA. Amino acids: CASSLLLGQEVAYEK. In full, the CDR3 is CASSLLLGQEVAYEKLFF. The J gene is TRBJ1-4, the V gene TRBV28; 8 positions agree with TRBD1. The read halts 3 residues ahead of the CDR3 end, with the missing end drawn from the germline J gene. With 1 base clipped from V and 8 bases from J, the junction kept 15 bases outside the gene matches. CDR1 and CDR2 (germline): MDHEN, SYDVKM. This CDR3 has 18 amino acids.

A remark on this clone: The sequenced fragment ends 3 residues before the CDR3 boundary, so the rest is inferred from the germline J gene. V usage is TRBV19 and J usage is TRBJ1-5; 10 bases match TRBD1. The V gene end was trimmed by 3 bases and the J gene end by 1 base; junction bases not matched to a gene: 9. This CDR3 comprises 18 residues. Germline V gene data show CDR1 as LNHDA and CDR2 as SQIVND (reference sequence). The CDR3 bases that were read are TGTGCCAGTAGTATCTTAGGGACAGGGGTTGACAGCAATCAGCCC. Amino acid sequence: CASSILGTGVDSNQP. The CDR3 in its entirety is CASSILGTGVDSNQPQHF.

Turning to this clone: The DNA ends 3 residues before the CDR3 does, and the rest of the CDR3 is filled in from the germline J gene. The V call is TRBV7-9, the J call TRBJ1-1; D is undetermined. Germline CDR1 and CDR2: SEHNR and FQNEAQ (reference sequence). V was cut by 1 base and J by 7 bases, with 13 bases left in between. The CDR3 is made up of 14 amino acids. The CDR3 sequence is CASSLEIRAVEAFF. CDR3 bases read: TGTGCCAGCAGCTTAGAAATTAGAGCGGTTGAA.

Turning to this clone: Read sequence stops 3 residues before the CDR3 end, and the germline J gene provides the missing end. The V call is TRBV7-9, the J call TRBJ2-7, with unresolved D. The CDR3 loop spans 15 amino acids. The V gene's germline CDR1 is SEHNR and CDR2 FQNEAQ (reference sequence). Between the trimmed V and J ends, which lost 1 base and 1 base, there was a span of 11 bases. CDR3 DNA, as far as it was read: TGTGCCAGCAGCTTAGATAGCAGAAAATCCTACGAG. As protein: CASSLDSRKSYE. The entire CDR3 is CASSLDSRKSYEQYF.

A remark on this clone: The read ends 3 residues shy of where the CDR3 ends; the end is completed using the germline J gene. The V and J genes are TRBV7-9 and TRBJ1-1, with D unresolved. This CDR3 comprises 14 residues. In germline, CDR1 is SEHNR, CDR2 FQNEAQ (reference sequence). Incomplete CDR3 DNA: TGTGCCAGCACCCACCCCCGGACTGCAGATACG. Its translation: CASTHPRTADT. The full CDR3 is CASTHPRTADTAFF. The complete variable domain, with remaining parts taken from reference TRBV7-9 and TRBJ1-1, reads DTGVSQNPRHKITKRGQNVTFRCDPISEHNRLYWYRQTLGQGPEFLTYFQNEAQLEKSRLLSDRFSAERPKGSFSTLEIQRTEQGDSAMYLCASTHPRTADTAFFGQGTRLTVV.

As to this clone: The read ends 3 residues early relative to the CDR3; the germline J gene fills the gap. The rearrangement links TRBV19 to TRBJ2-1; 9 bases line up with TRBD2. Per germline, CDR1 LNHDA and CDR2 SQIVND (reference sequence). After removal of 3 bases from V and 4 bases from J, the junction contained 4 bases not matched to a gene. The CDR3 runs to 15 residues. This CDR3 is CASSMLAGGYNEQFF. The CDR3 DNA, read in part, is TGTGCCAGTAGTATGTTGGCGGGGGGGTACAATGAG.

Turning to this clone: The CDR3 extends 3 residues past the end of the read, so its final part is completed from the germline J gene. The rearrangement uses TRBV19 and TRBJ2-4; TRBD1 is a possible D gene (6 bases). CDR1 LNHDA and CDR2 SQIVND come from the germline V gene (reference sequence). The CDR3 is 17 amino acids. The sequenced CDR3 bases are TGTGCCAGTTCCCACTCCTTAGGGGGACGGGTCAATCAGCCT. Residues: CASSHSLGGRVNQP. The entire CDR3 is CASSHSLGGRVNQPQYF.

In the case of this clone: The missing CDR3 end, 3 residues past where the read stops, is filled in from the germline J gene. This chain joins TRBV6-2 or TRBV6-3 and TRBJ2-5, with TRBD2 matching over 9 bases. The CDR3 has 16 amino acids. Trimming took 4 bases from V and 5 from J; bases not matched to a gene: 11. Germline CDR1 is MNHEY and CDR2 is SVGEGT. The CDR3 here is CASSLLLAGAFETQYF. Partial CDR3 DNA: TGTGCCAGCAGTTTGCTGTTAGCGGGGGCGTTTGAGACC.

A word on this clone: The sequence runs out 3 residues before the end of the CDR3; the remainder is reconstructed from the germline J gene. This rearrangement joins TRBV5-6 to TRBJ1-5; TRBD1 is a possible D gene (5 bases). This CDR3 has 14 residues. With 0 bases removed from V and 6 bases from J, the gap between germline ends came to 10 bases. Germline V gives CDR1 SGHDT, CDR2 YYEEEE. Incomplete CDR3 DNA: TGTGCCAGCAGCTTGGGTGGGACTCGTCAGCCC. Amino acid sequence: CASSLGGTRQP. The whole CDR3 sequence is CASSLGGTRQPQHF.

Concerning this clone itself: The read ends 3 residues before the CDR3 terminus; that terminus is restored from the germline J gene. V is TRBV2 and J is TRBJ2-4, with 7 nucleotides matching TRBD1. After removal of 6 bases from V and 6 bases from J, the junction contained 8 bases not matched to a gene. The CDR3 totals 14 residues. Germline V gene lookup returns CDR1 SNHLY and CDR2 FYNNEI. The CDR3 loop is CASRVRTGLNIQYF. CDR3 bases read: TGTGCCAGCAGGGTCCGGACAGGTTTAAACATT.